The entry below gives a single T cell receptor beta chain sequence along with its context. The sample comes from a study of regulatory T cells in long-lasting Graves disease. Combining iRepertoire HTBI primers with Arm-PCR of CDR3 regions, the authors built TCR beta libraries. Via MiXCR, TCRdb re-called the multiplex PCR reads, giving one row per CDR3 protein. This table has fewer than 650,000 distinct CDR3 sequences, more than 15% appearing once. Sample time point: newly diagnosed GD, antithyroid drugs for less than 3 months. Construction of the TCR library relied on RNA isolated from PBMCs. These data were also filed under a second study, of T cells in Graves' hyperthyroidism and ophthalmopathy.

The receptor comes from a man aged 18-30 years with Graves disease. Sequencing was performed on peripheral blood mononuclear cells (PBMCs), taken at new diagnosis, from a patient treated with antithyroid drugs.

The CDR3 region has the DNA TGTGCCATCAACGATCAGGGGACAGATACGCAGTATTTT. Translated, it gives CAINDQGTDTQYF. The J gene is TRBJ2-3, the V gene TRBV10-3; D perhaps matches TRBD1 (6 bases). CDR1 ENHRY and CDR2 SYGVKD come from the germline V gene. The germline V and J ends were trimmed by 7 bases and 3 bases, with 11 bases remaining between them. The CDR3 covers 13 residues.